A selection of T cell receptor beta chains follows, all from one sample in a study of response to subunit inactivated influenza vaccine. TCRdb called the RT-PCR reads again in MiXCR, with one record for every CDR3 protein. Counted here are under 950,000 distinct CDR3 sequences, 21% occurring once; the ten biggest clones make up roughly 10%. The specimen comprised PBMCs from blood, sampled around 5 days after vaccination. The origin of the receptors is a man aged 45-65 years who received an inactivated influenza vaccine. The CDR3 runs from the conserved cysteine through the conserved F or W. A D gene is named only where the DNA matches it firmly. Rows may omit the clone size; those that give it use once, few, many or a size class.

j_call,v_call,d_call,clone_size,cdr3_nt,cdr3_aa
TRBJ2-2,TRBV7-2,TRBD1,many,TGTGCCAGCAGCCCGGGACAGCGAACCGGGGAGCTGTTTTTT,CASSPGQRTGELFF
TRBJ1-2,TRBV20-1,-,many,TGCAGTGCTAGGTGGGAGAGGTCCTATGGCTACACCTTC,CSARWERSYGYTF
TRBJ1-2,TRBV4-2,-,few,TGTGCCAGCAGCCAAGATTTGGGACAATATGGCTACACCTTC,CASSQDLGQYGYTF
TRBJ2-7,TRBV5-6,-,few,TGTGCCAGCAGCTTTTGGCGGTCGAGTGGTTTCTACGAGCAGTACTTC,CASSFWRSSGFYEQYF
TRBJ2-3,TRBV20-1,TRBD1,-,TGCAGTGCTAGAGGGGGGACAGGGGGCAGCACAGATACGCAGTATTTT,CSARGGTGGSTDTQYF
TRBJ1-1,TRBV12-3/TRBV12-4,-,few,TGTGCCAGCAGTGCCCGGGTGGGGGGGGCTGAAGCTTTCTTT,CASSARVGGAEAFF
TRBJ1-2,TRBV6-2/TRBV6-3,TRBD1,-,TGTGCCAGCAGTTACCGGACAGGGGGGATGTCCTATGGCTACACCTTC,CASSYRTGGMSYGYTF
TRBJ1-1,TRBV20-1,-,few,TGCAGTGCACCGGACAGTCCCATGAACACTGAAGCTTTCTTT,CSAPDSPMNTEAFF
TRBJ1-2,TRBV29-1,TRBD1,-,TGCAGCGCCTCTCCCCCTCTGGACAGGGGGCTCCGTGGCTACACCTTC,CSASPPLDRGLRGYTF
TRBJ1-2,TRBV9,-,-,TGTGCCAGCAGCTCTCTCGGACCCAACTATGGCTACACCTTC,CASSSLGPNYGYTF
TRBJ1-1,TRBV5-1,-,-,TGCGCCAGCAGCTTTGCGGGGAGGGGGAACACTGAAGCTTTCTTT,CASSFAGRGNTEAFF
TRBJ2-5,TRBV7-2,-,-,TGTGCCAGCAGCTTAGGCCAGGCCGGGGGCCAAGAGACCCAGTACTTC,CASSLGQAGGQETQYF
TRBJ2-3,TRBV27,TRBD2,-,TGTGCCAGCGCTGGAGTGGCGGGAGGTGCAGATACGCAGTATTTT,CASAGVAGGADTQYF
TRBJ2-7,TRBV20-1,-,few,TGCAGTGCTAGCCCACGGGATCTCGGAGGCTACGAGCAGTACTTC,CSASPRDLGGYEQYF
TRBJ2-5,TRBV13,TRBD1,few,TGTGCCAGCAGCTCCCGAACGCAAACAGGGGAGTGGGAGACCCAGTACTTC,CASSSRTQTGEWETQYF
TRBJ2-7,TRBV29-1,-,-,TGCAGCGTTGAAGATAGTCAGGGAGGCTACGAGCAGTACTTC,CSVEDSQGGYEQYF
TRBJ2-7,TRBV7-6,TRBD2,-,TGTGCCAGCAGCTTAGATTCTAGCGGGAACTACGAGCAGTACTTC,CASSLDSSGNYEQYF
TRBJ2-2,TRBV12-3/TRBV12-4,-,few,TGTGCCAGCAGTTTCGAACAGTACACCGGGGAGCTGTTTTTT,CASSFEQYTGELFF
TRBJ2-5,TRBV20-1,-,-,TGCAGTGCTAGAGCACCCGCGGGGGAGACCCAGTACTTC,CSARAPAGETQYF
TRBJ2-1,TRBV6-5,-,-,TGTGCCAGCAGTTATTTCGCTCCCCACGCAGGTGTTGAGCAGTTCTTC,CASSYFAPHAGVEQFF
TRBJ1-1,TRBV4-2,TRBD1,few,TGTGCCAGCAGCCACCCAGGGGGAGAGACTGAAGCTTTCTTT,CASSHPGGETEAFF
TRBJ2-7,TRBV6-5,-,few,TGTGCCAGCAGTTTCCGGGACGGAGTCTCCTACGAGCAGTACTTC,CASSFRDGVSYEQYF
TRBJ2-7,TRBV29-1,-,-,TGCAGACTGTCCCCCCGCGGCCCCGTCTGCGAGCAGTACTTC,CRLSPRGPVCEQYF
TRBJ2-1,TRBV11-3,-,-,TGTGCCAGCAGCTTAGATTTTCTCCGCGAGCAGTTCTTC,CASSLDFLREQFF
TRBJ2-2,TRBV3-1,-,-,TGTGCCAGCAGACCCTCTATAGCCGGGGAGCTGTTTTTT,CASRPSIAGELFF
TRBJ1-2,TRBV7-9,TRBD1,few,TGTGCCAGCAGCTTAGGGGGCGACAGGGTGAGCGGCTACACCTTC,CASSLGGDRVSGYTF
TRBJ2-3,TRBV6-1,TRBD2,-,TGTGCCAGCAGGATTAGCGGGGCGTCAGATACGCAGTATTTT,CASRISGASDTQYF
TRBJ2-3,TRBV7-2,-,many,TGTGCCAGCAGCAGACAGACAGATACGCAGTATTTT,CASSRQTDTQYF
TRBJ2-1,TRBV19,-,-,TGTGCCAGTAGTATAGACGAGGGCAATGAGCAGTTCTTC,CASSIDEGNEQFF